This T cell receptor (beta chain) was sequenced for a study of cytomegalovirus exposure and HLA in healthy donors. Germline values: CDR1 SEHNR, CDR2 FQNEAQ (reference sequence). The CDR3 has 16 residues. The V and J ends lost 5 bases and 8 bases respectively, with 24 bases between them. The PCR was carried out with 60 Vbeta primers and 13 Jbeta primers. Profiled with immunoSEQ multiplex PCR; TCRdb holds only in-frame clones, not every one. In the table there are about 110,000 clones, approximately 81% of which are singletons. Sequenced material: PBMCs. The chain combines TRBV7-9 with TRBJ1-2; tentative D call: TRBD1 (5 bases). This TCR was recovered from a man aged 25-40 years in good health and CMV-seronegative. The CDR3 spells CASSLVGTEASGGYTF. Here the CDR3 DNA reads TGTGCCAGCAGCCTTGTTGGGACTGAGGCCTCGGGAGGCTACACCTTC. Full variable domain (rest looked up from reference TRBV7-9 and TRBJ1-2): DTGVSQNPRHKITKRGQNVTFRCDPISEHNRLYWYRQTLGQGPEFLTYFQNEAQLEKSRLLSDRFSAERPKGSFSTLEIQRTEQGDSAMYLCASSLVGTEASGGYTFGSGTRLTVV.